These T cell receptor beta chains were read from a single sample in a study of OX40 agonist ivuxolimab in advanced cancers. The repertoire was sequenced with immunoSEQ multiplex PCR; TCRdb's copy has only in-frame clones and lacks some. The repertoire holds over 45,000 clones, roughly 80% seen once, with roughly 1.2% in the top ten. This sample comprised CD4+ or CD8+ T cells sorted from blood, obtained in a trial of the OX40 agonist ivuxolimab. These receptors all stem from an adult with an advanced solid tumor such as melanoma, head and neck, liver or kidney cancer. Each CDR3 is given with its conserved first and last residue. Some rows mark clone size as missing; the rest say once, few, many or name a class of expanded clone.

CDR3: CATSRDRWGQGGNTIYF; size: few; V: TRBV15
CDR3: CASSQAGTSGNTIYF; size: once; V: TRBV5-5
CDR3: CASSFTVGNQPQHF; size: .; V: TRBV6-1
CDR3: CASTTRLGGSYEQYF; size: few; V: TRBV6-6
CDR3: CASSVTASATNEKLFF; size: .; V: TRBV7-9
CDR3: CASRIPGQTYEQYF; size: few; V: TRBV11-3
CDR3: CASSPSGRTGRAFF; size: once; V: TRBV27
CDR3: CASSPPLGRPNYNEQFF; size: .; V: TRBV18
CDR3: CASSSGTSGAGKYF; size: .; V: TRBV2
CDR3: CASSLSALSTDTQYF; size: few; V: TRBV27
CDR3: CASSPQRYGETQYF; size: .; V: TRBV18
CDR3: CASRDNFSGNTIYF; size: few; V: TRBV6-6
CDR3: CASSYSRDWNNEQFF; size: .; V: TRBV6-6
CDR3: CASSLIHQKWHLHGTQYF; size: .; V: TRBV28
CDR3: CASRTAGTEGNQPQHF; size: .; V: TRBV21-1
CDR3: CASSSTMRLADETQYF; size: .; V: TRBV7-9
CDR3: CASSPELAGGLNEQFF; size: .; V: TRBV18